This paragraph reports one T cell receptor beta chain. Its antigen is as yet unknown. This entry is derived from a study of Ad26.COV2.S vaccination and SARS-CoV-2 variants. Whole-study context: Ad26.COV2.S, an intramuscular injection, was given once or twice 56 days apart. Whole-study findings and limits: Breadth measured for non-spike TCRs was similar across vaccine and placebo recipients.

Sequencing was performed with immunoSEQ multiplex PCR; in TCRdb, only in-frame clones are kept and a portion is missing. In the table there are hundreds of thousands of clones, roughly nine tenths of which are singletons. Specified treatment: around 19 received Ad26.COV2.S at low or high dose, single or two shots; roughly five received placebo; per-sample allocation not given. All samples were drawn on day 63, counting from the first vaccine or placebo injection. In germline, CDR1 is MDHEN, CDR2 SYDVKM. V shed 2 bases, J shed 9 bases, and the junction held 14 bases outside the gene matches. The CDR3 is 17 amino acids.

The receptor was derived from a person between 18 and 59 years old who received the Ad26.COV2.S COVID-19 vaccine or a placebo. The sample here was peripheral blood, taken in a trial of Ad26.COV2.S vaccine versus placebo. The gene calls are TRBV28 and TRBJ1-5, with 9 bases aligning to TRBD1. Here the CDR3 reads CASSLISHRDRVVPQHF. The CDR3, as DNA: TGTGCCAGCAGTTTAATTTCCCACCGGGACAGGGTCGTGCCCCAGCATTTT. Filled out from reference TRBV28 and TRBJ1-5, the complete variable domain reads DVKVTQSSRYLVKRTGEKVFLECVQDMDHENMFWYRQDPGLGLRLIYFSYDVKMKEKGDIPEGYSVSREKKERFSLILESASTNQTSMYLCASSLISHRDRVVPQHFGDGTRLSIL.